The source of this T cell receptor (beta chain) is a study of T cell responses to AZD1222 COVID-19 vaccine. The study's findings and limits: Spike-specific TCRs gained breadth and depth after people received two AZD1222 doses. Females outnumbered males among donors, who were mostly white British; clonal diversity was possibly underestimated.

On this clone itself: Its specificity is unknown.

TCRdb's copy holds only in-frame clones and misses some; the assay was immunoSEQ multiplex PCR. This sample carries fewer than 90,000 clones, approximately 89% of them seen once, and the ten largest clones take roughly 5%. CDR3 size: 12 residues. Germline V gene data show CDR1 as SEHNR and CDR2 as FQNEAQ (reference sequence). V lost 1 base and J lost 2, with 2 bases in between. This sequence joins TRBV7-9 and TRBJ1-2; no reliable D call. The sequencing here drew on peripheral blood, taken 28 days after the second AZD1222 dose. The TCR sequence derives from an adult who received the AZD1222 COVID-19 vaccine. DNA of the CDR3: TGTGCCAGCAGCTTAGTGAACTATGGCTACACCTTC. Its translation: CASSLVNYGYTF.